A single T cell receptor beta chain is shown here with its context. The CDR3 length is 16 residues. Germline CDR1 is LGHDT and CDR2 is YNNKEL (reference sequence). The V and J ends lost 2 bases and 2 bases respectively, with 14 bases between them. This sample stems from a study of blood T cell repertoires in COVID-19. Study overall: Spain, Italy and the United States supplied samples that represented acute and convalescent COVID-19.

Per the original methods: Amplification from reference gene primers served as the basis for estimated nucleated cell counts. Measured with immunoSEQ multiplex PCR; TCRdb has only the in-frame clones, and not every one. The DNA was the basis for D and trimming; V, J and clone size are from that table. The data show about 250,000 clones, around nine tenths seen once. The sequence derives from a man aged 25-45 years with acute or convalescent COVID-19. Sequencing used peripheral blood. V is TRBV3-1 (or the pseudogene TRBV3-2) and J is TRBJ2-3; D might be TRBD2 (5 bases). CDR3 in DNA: TGTGCCAGCAGCCAAATAAGTGGCGGGCCCACAGATACGCAGTATTTT. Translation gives CASSQISGGPTDTQYF.